Listed below are T cell receptor beta chains from one sample, sequenced in a study of CD8+ T cells in alopecia areata. Clones were read by immunoSEQ multiplex PCR, and TCRdb kept only the in-frame ones, dropping some. The sample has over 150,000 clones, around three fifths seen once. This specimen consisted of CD4+ T cells sorted from blood, obtained at week 24, from a patient treated with tofacitinib. These receptors were obtained from a human donor with alopecia areata. Both conserved end residues are part of each CDR3. D genes are given only for firm matches. Rows give clone size only sometimes, using once, few, many, or a class for an expanded clone.

.	.	TRBJ2-7	TRBV23-1	CASLNSYEQYF	TGCGCCAGTCTTAACAGCTACGAGCAGTACTTC
.	TRBD1	TRBJ1-1	TRBV30	CAWSFGTVTLGEAFF	TGTGCCTGGAGTTTTGGGACAGTGACCCTGGGGGAAGCTTTCTTT
.	.	TRBJ1-1	TRBV10-3	CAIRGLGGNTEAFF	TGTGCCATCAGGGGGCTGGGGGGAAACACTGAAGCTTTCTTT
.	.	TRBJ2-1	TRBV6-4	CASSGSGTGEQFF	TGTGCCAGCAGTGGATCCGGGACGGGTGAGCAGTTCTTC
.	.	TRBJ2-5	TRBV6-5	CASRQLAGETQYF	TGTGCCAGCAGACAACTAGCTGGGGAGACCCAGTACTTC
.	.	TRBJ1-5	TRBV30	CAWSRVRGPSNQPQHF	TGTGCCTGGAGTCGGGTCAGAGGACCTAGCAATCAGCCCCAGCATTTT
.	.	TRBJ1-1	TRBV30	CAWSDLVGAFF	TGTGCCTGGAGCGACCTCGTAGGAGCTTTCTTT
once	TRBD1	TRBJ2-5	TRBV9	CASSPTRGPWQETQYF	TGTGCCAGCAGCCCTACCAGGGGGCCGTGGCAAGAGACCCAGTACTTC
.	.	TRBJ1-6	TRBV4-1	CASSQGQAENSPLHF	TGCGCCAGCAGCCAAGGCCAGGCTGAGAATTCACCCCTCCACTTT
.	.	TRBJ2-1	TRBV11-2	CASSLDRSGREQFF	TGTGCCAGCAGCTTAGATCGGTCCGGACGTGAGCAGTTCTTC
few	.	TRBJ2-1	TRBV6-5	CASSYSREQFF	TGTGCCAGCAGTTACTCCCGTGAGCAGTTCTTC
.	TRBD1	TRBJ1-1	TRBV29-1	CSTDRDVPEAFF	TGCAGCACAGACAGGGATGTCCCTGAAGCTTTCTTT
.	.	TRBJ1-2	TRBV27	CASSLGSRGYGYTF	TGTGCCAGCAGTTTGGGGAGCAGGGGCTATGGCTACACCTTC
.	TRBD1	TRBJ1-5	TRBV9	CASSVDGQGYQPQHF	TGTGCCAGCAGCGTAGATGGACAGGGTTACCAGCCCCAGCATTTT
few	.	TRBJ2-3	TRBV30	CAWSVRGGTDTQYF	TGTGCCTGGAGTGTACGTGGGGGCACAGATACGCAGTATTTT
few	TRBD1	TRBJ1-5	TRBV2	CASMPTPRDRGQPQHF	TGTGCCAGCATGCCCACACCCCGGGACAGGGGTCAACCCCAGCATTTT
.	.	TRBJ1-2	TRBV5-6	CASSLDPNYGYTF	TGTGCCAGCAGCTTGGACCCTAACTATGGCTACACCTTC
.	TRBD1	TRBJ1-2	TRBV6-5	CASSYSGTGNYGYTF	TGTGCCAGCAGTTACTCCGGGACAGGGAACTATGGCTACACCTTC
.	.	TRBJ1-5	TRBV7-2	CASSRTGNSNQPQHF	TGTGCCAGCAGCCGTACAGGGAACAGCAATCAGCCCCAGCATTTT
.	.	TRBJ2-5	TRBV29-1	CSVSFTSRETQYF	TGCAGCGTGAGCTTTACTAGCAGAGAGACCCAGTACTTC
.	.	TRBJ1-6	TRBV10-3	CAISEFGTSGSSPLHF	TGTGCCATCAGTGAGTTCGGGACTTCCGGGAGTTCACCCCTCCACTTT
.	.	TRBJ1-4	TRBV5-1	CASSLEANEKLFF	TGCGCCAGCAGCTTGGAGGCAAATGAAAAACTGTTTTTT
once	TRBD2	TRBJ2-5	TRBV7-8	CASSLTGGPRETQYF	TGTGCCAGCAGCTTAACGGGGGGGCCTCGGGAGACCCAGTACTTC
.	TRBD1	TRBJ1-5	TRBV28	CASSRSDRERNQPQHF	TGTGCCAGCAGCCGATCGGACAGGGAGCGCAATCAGCCCCAGCATTTT
.	.	TRBJ2-3	TRBV30	CAWSVSFQDGDTQYF	TGTGCCTGGAGTGTATCATTTCAGGACGGAGATACGCAGTATTTT
.	TRBD1	TRBJ1-5	TRBV29-1	CSVRQGNQPQHF	TGCAGCGTTAGACAGGGGAATCAGCCCCAGCATTTT
.	.	TRBJ2-1	TRBV9	CASSVSGDIAYNEQFF	TGTGCCAGCAGCGTATCGGGGGACATAGCCTACAATGAGCAGTTCTTC
once	.	TRBJ2-7	TRBV6-1	CASSDRGEQYF	TGTGCCAGCAGTGATCGAGGCGAGCAGTACTTC
.	.	TRBJ1-2	TRBV7-2	CASSQGRPINYGYTF	TGTGCCAGCAGCCAGGGACGGCCGATTAACTATGGCTACACCTTC
once	TRBD1	TRBJ1-1	TRBV6-5	CASSGNRGDTEAFF	TGTGCCAGCAGTGGAAACAGGGGTGACACTGAAGCTTTCTTT
.	.	TRBJ2-3	TRBV6-1	CAIAVDYGTQYF	TGTGCCATTGCCGTCGACTACGGTACGCAGTATTTT
.	.	TRBJ1-6	TRBV2	CASSEGLRSPLHF	TGTGCCAGCAGTGAGGGTTTACGATCACCCCTCCACTTT
.	.	TRBJ2-7	TRBV7-2	CASSSSRNYEQYF	TGTGCCAGCAGCTCGTCCAGAAACTACGAGCAGTACTTC
.	TRBD1	TRBJ2-7	TRBV5-1	CASSSDKGSGGYEQYF	TGCGCCAGCAGCTCAGACAAGGGATCAGGGGGCTACGAGCAGTACTTC
.	.	TRBJ2-5	TRBV10-3	CAIGIGGQQQETQYF	TGTGCCATCGGGATTGGGGGACAACAACAAGAGACCCAGTACTTC
.	TRBD1	TRBJ2-5	TRBV7-9	CASSRPMGQGKETQYF	TGTGCCAGCAGCAGACCCATGGGACAGGGGAAAGAGACCCAGTACTTC
once	.	TRBJ2-3	TRBV5-6	CASSLNGVITDTQYF	TGTGCCAGCAGCTTGAATGGGGTCATCACAGATACGCAGTATTTT
once	.	TRBJ1-3	TRBV30	CAWRDITGSPGNTIYF	TGTGCCTGGAGAGATATAACAGGGTCCCCTGGAAACACCATATATTTT
.	.	TRBJ1-1	TRBV29-1	CSVAGKNTEAFF	TGCAGCGTAGCCGGGAAAAACACTGAAGCTTTCTTT